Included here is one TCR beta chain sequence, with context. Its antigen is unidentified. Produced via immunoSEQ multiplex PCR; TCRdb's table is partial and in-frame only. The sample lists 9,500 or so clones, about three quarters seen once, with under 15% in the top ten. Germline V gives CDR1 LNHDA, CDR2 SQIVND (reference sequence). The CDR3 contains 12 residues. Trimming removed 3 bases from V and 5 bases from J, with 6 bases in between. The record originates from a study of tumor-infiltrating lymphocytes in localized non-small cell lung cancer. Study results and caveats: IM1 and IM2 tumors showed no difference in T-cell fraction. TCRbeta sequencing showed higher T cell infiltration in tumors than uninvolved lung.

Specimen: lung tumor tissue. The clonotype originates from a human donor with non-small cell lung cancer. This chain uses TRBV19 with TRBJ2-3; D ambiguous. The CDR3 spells CASSMTLDTQYF. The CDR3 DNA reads TGTGCCAGTAGTATGACATTAGATACGCAGTATTTT.